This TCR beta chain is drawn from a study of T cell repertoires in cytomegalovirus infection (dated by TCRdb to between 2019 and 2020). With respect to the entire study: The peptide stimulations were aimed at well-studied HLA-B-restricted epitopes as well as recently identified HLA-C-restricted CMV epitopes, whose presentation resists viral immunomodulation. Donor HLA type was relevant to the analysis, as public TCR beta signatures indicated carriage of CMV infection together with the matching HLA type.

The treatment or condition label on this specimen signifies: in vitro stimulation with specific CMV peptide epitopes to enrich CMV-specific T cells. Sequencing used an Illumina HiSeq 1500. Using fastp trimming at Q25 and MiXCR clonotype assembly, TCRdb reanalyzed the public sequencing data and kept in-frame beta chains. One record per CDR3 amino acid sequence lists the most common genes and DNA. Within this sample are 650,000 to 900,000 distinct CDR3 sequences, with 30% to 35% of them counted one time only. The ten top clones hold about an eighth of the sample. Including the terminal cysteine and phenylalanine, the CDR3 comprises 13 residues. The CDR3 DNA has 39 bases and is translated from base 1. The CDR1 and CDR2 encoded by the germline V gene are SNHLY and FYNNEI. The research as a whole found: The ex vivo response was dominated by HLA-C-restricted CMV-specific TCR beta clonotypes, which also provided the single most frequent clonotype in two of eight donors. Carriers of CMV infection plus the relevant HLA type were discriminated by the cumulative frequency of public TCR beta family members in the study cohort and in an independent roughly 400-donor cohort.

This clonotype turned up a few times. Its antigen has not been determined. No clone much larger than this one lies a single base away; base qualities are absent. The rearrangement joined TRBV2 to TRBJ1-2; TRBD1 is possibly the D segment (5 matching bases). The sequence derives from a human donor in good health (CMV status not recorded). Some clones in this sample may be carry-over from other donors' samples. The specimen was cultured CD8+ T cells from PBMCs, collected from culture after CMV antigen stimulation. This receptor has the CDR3 CAPQVGAQRGYTF. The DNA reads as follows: TGTGCTCCCCAGGTCGGGGCGCAAAGGGGCTACACCTTC.